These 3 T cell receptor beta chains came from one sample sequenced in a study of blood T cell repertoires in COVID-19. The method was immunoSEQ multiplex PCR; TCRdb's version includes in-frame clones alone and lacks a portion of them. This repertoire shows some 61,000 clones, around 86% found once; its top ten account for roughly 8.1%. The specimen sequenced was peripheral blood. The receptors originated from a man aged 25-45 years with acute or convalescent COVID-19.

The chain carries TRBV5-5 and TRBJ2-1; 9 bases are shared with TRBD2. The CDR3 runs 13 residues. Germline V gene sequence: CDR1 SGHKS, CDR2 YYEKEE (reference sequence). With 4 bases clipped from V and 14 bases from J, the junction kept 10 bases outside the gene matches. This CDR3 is CASSADSGRREFF. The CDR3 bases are TGTGCCAGCAGCGCGGATAGCGGGAGAAGAGAGTTCTTC.

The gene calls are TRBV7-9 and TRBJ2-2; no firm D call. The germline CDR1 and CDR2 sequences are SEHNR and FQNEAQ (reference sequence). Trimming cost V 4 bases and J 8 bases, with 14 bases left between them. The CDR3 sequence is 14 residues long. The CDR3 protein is CASSSDRHGGELFF. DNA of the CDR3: TGTGCCAGCAGCTCAGATCGTCACGGGGGGGAGCTGTTTTTT.

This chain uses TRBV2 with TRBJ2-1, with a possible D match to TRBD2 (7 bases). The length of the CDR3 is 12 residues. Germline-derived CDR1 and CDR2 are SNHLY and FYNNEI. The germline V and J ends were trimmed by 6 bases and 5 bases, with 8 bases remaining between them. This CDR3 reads CASRGGDNEQFF. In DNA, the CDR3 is TGTGCCAGCAGAGGGGGGGACAATGAGCAGTTCTTC. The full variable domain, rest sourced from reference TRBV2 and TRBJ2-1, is EPEVTQTPSHQVTQMGQEVILRCVPISNHLYFYWYRQILGQKVEFLVSFYNNEISEKSEIFDDQFSVERPDGSNFTLKIRSTKLEDSAMYFCASRGGDNEQFFGPGTRLTVL.